This T cell receptor (beta chain) was recorded in a study of T cells in Graves' hyperthyroidism and ophthalmopathy (dated 2019 in TCRdb). For the study in its entirety: Peripheral blood samples were taken at initial diagnosis, before any treatment was given. TCR V-J signatures able to tell the groups apart were searched for in a discovery cohort of around 95 patients, of whom about 40 had Graves' ophthalmopathy and 57 had stable Graves' hyperthyroidism. Prospective prediction of ophthalmopathy was tested in an independent validation cohort consisting of 18 hyperthyroidism patients and some 15 patients who later progressed to ophthalmopathy. The 100 discovery patients were divided at random into training and test sets in a 7:3 ratio. In six Graves' hyperthyroidism patients, the study also compared T-cell repertoires from thyroid tissue with T-cell repertoires from blood. Following sampling, methimazole starting at 30 mg daily was given to hyperthyroidism patients, and high-dose intravenous methylprednisolone was given to ophthalmopathy patients. The paper describes TCR Vbeta CDR3 sequencing of more than 120 peripheral blood samples, made up of some 40 ophthalmopathy patients, over 70 hyperthyroidism patients and 17 progressor patients. Broad study findings and their caveats: Sample size was not statistically predetermined, and investigators were not blinded to group allocation. Blood samples also contained most of the expanded thyroid clonotypes (frequency above 0.001), which suggests that blood repertoires may reflect thyroid immune responses. In validation, the model predicted progression to ophthalmopathy with roughly 66% sensitivity and less than 80% specificity, a median of about 6.7 months before onset. In cross-validation, a model built on a 13 V-J signature told ophthalmopathy apart from stable hyperthyroidism with approximately 90% sensitivity and approximately 81% specificity, and in testing the same model reached 80%/75%.

This clonotype was detected ten times or more. Its cognate antigen has yet to be identified. Per-base quality was not reported, and no clone a single base away is much larger than it. Deletion took 2 bases off V and 3 bases off J, with a span of 20 bases between the germline ends. Counted from cysteine to phenylalanine, this CDR3 has 18 amino acids. CDR3 DNA only is kept here, 54 bases in frame from base 1. In the germline V gene (reference sequence), CDR1 corresponds to LNHNV and CDR2 to YYDKDF. TCR beta CDR3 regions were amplified from RNA transcripts. The TCR CDR3 was subjected to a first round of RT-PCR using the HTBI primer set and the Qiagen OneStep RT-PCR kit. Libraries were constructed in a second round of multiplex PCR, after which size selection and purification were performed. The libraries were sequenced on an Illumina HiSeq2000 using paired-end 100 bp reads. Per the original workflow: SOAPnuke was used to process the raw data, with reads discarded if the reads contained adapters or uncalled bases, had a mean Phred below 15, or lacked an exact constant-primer or identifier match. COPE v1.2.5 was used to merge the high-quality paired reads, and each unique nucleotide sequence was defined as a clonotype. MiTCR v1.1 was used to align the clonotypes against IMGT TRBV, TRBD and TRBJ reference segments. The analysis included only V-J combinations with a frequency above 0.0001, which together covered roughly 99% of the repertoires. A TCS score was defined as the ratio between F50 (clonal expansion) and ExV (chaos), using BLOSUM62-based TCRdist between CDR3 peptides within each V-J. Welch's t-statistics and random forest reduced approximately 520 V-J features to around 14, which were used in a naive Bayes classifier (R e1071). The Morisita-Horn index was used to measure how similar the thyroid and blood repertoires were. TCRdb trimmed public reads at Q25 via fastp, called clones via MiXCR and kept in-frame beta chains. Rows matching on CDR3 protein sequence are summarized as one entry with the most common DNA and genes. These V and J calls originate from TCRdb's pipeline instead of the authors' own analysis. This sample comprises around 610,000 distinct CDR3 sequences, roughly 15% of them detected only once. Around 4.5% of the sample is in the top ten clones.

Ophthalmopathy patients had moderately to severely active disease, with a Clinical Activity Score of 3 or more, a NOSPECS grade of 4 or more, and a disease duration of less than 3 months. The study excluded patients with uncontrolled infections, other autoimmune diseases, pregnancy or lactation. Clinical symptoms, serum thyroxine and TRAb, thyroid ultrasound, and orbital computed tomography formed the basis for the diagnoses. Ficoll-Paque density gradient centrifugation was used to isolate PBMCs from about 9 ml of fresh peripheral blood. Total RNA was extracted with Trizol reagent, and quality was checked on an Agilent 2100 Bioanalyzer.

The sequence joins TRBV15 to TRBJ1-5, and possibly TRBD1, on 6 matching bases. The material sequenced was blood. The sequence came from a woman aged 40 to 50 with Graves' ophthalmopathy. The base sequence is TGTGCCACCAGCAGAATGCCGGGAGGACAGAACCTCAATCAGCCCCAGCATTTT. This gives the protein CATSRMPGGQNLNQPQHF.